The clone carrying this TCR beta chain has a count of ten or more. Antigen unknown. Sequencing of 15-18 subjects in each run yielded over 190 million TCR-beta sequences. Each CDR3 protein gets one entry after TCRdb re-called the 5' RACE reads with MiXCR. Here the sample spans tens of thousands of distinct CDR3 sequences, roughly 6.3% being singletons. These data belong to a study of neurological immune-mediated disorders. Whole-study findings and limits: In HTLV-1-associated myelopathy, TCR clonal expansion was greatest, and in multiple sclerosis it was least, below healthy controls.

Healthy controls comprised blood bank volunteers in Maryland, USA. V was trimmed by 1 base and J by 4 bases, leaving 13 bases between them. This CDR3 comprises 14 residues. Germline V gene sequence: CDR1 DFQATT, CDR2 SNEGSKA (reference sequence). This receptor was obtained from a middle-aged woman in good health. Material for sequencing was CD4+ T cells from blood. The rearrangement uses TRBV20-1 and TRBJ1-2; D is possibly TRBD1 (5 bases). CDR3 loop: CSARVDGGSYGYTF. The DNA of the CDR3 is TGCAGTGCTAGAGTGGACGGGGGGTCCTATGGCTACACCTTC.